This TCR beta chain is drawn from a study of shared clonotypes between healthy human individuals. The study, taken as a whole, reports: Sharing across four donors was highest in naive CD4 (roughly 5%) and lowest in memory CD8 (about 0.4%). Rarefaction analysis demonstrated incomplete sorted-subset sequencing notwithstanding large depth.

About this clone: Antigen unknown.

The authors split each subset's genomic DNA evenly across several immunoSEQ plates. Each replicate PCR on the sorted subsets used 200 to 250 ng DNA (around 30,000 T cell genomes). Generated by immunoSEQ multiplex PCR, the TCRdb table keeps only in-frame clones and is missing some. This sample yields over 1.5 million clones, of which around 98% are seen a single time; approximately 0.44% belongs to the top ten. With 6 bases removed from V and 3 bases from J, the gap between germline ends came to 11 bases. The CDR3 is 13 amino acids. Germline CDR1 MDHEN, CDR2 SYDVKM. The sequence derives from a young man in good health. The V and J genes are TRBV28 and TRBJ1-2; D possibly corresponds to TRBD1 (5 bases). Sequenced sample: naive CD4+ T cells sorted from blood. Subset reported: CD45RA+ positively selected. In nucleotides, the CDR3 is TGTGCCAGCAGGATACAGACAGACTATGGCTACACCTTC. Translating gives CASRIQTDYGYTF.